The T cell receptor beta chain described here comes from a study of graft-versus-host responses after intestinal transplantation. On the study more broadly: All recipients were transplanted with multivisceral, liver-intestinal, or isolated intestinal grafts. Once they had received anti-thymocyte globulin induction, all recipients took tacrolimus and steroids for approximately three years. Broader study findings: The authors found GvH clones in recipient marrow, some appearing first in ileum or blood.

Germline CDR1 SNHLY, CDR2 FYNNEI. This CDR3 contains 16 residues. V lost 3 bases, J lost 4 bases, and 6 bases stayed unmatched. Produced via immunoSEQ multiplex PCR; TCRdb's table is partial and in-frame only. Of about 120,000 clones listed, roughly 96% are singletons. With regard to this clone: As yet, its antigen is unknown.

Sequenced material: unstimulated CD8+ T cells sorted from spleen or lymph node cells, taken before intestinal transplant. This clonotype originated in a human donor who received an intestinal transplant. V is TRBV2 and J is TRBJ2-2, with TRBD2 identical over 9 bases. The CDR3 here is CASSEGSGGFTGELFF. The CDR3 region has the DNA TGTGCCAGCAGTGAGGGTAGCGGGGGTTTCACCGGGGAGCTGTTTTTT.